This T cell receptor (beta chain) is drawn from a study of shared clonotypes between healthy human individuals (dated by TCRdb to about 2020). At the level of the whole study: The cohort comprised a couple of women and three men aged 18 to 49 years. Different laboratories and diverse techniques were used to prepare libraries and sequence TCR repertoires, to increase sequencing depth and limit assay-specific biases. Per donor, three plates each were used for CD4 naive and CD4 memory, two for CD8 naive, and one for CD8 memory. Blood TCR repertoires of roughly five healthy adults were deeply sequenced to estimate repertoire size and the extent of clonotype sharing between individuals. Each donor's leukapheresis produced roughly between roughly 0.9 and 8.9 billion PBMCs. Study-wide conclusions, independent of this receptor: Sampling was restricted to blood, and TCR repertoires in tissues likely differ from the TCR repertoires found in blood. Naive subsets generally had larger estimated clonotype richness than memory subsets did. Incomplete sequencing was indicated by rarefaction of sorted-subset datasets, despite the large sequencing depth. Pairwise subsampling indicated that sequencing depth was expected to affect the degree of clonotype sharing among donors. Because the study included a small number of donors, the genetic and exposure-history diversity represented was limited. Compared with non-shared clonotypes, clonotypes shared by all four sorted-subset donors had higher generation probabilities. Approximately 4.8% of naive CD4, 3% to 3.5% of naive CD8, approximately 2.2% of memory CD4, and roughly 0.4% of memory CD8 clonotypes were shared across a few donors.

Comment on this clone: The antigen this receptor binds is unknown. There are no base qualities to consult, and no much larger clone falls within one base.

The donors were healthy, HIV-negative adults with no recently reported acute infections or vaccinations. All donors were Caucasian adults living in Nashville, Tennessee, USA. CD4+ T cells were enriched by magnetic negative selection, after which naive cells were positively selected on CD45RA and the negative fraction was taken as the memory subset. Blood was collected by leukapheresis, and PBMCs were isolated by Ficoll-Histopaque density gradient centrifugation and then cryopreserved in liquid nitrogen vapor phase. Analytical flow cytometry was used to check the purity and quantity of each magnetically sorted T cell population. From each sorted fraction, genomic DNA was isolated and quantified by UV absorbance on a Nanodrop 2000c. Using the deep immunoSEQ assay, multiplex PCR amplified TCR CDR3 regions from genomic DNA. Extracted genomic DNA from each cell subset was distributed evenly across all wells of several immunoSEQ 96-well plates, and each plate was treated as a replicate. Each replicate PCR for sorted subsets received about 180 ng genomic DNA, equal to some 32,000 T cell genomes. Purified libraries were measured with a Qubit 3.0 fluorometer, size-checked on a Bioanalyzer 2100, and measured again with the KAPA Library Quantification kit. Every immunoSEQ 96-well plate was sequenced on a dedicated single-read 150-cycle Illumina NextSeq 550 flow cell. Per the authors' processing: The immunoSEQ output contained only junctional sequences without quality scores, so filtering could not match that applied to full-length reads. To assign V/J genes and CDR3, sequences were annotated using PyIR, a Python wrapper for IgBLAST v1.9, with IMGT germline references. Reads with weak V/J assignments (E-value above 1e-6), missing CDR3, stop codons, out-of-frame junctions, or ambiguous translated residues were removed. A V3J clonotype was defined by an identical inferred V gene, J gene, and CDR3 amino acid sequence. Percentage overlap between repertoires was computed as shared unique clonotypes divided by the size of the smaller repertoire. Richness of each repertoire was evaluated using RTK rarefaction, the Chao1 estimator, and Recon v2.1 estimates of unobserved clonotypes. Generation probabilities were computed with OLGA for all TCRbeta clonotypes obtained by the gDNA method from a handful of donors. Not all clones reach the TCRdb copy of this immuneACCESS table, which keeps in-frame sequences only. Checked studies attribute under half of the gap to unresolved V genes and leave the rest unexplained. V and J calls and clone size are as listed in that table; D and trimming were resolved from the DNA. This sample lists over 850,000 clones; approximately 80% were detected once. Of the sample, roughly 0.55% falls within the top ten clones.

Sequences were obtained from memory CD4+ T cells from PBMCs. The sample's cell subset or site label, in plain terms: CD45RA-negative fraction. The TCR originated in a man younger than 35 in good health. Some clones in this sample may be carry-over from other donors' samples.

The DNA sequence reads TGTGCCAGCAGCCTCCATTCGACAGGGTTGGAGTCGTACGAGCAGTACTTC. Translated, this gives CASSLHSTGLESYEQYF. The receptor chain draws on TRBV4-2 and TRBJ2-7; 7 central nucleotides agree with TRBD1. CDR1 and CDR2, looked up from the germline V gene, are LGHNA and YNFKEQ. From the cysteine through the phenylalanine, the CDR3 covers 17 amino acids. Here the CDR3 DNA is all that survives: 51 bases in frame from base 1. For this chain, trimming is 4 bases at the V end and 4 bases at the J end, and the number of junction bases without a gene match is 16.